The 17 T cell receptor beta chains below were found in one sample sequenced in a study of OX40 agonist ivuxolimab in advanced cancers. TCRdb's table, derived via immunoSEQ multiplex PCR, lists solely in-frame clones and lacks some. The data contain about 28,000 clones, about nine tenths of them singletons. The sample consisted of CD4+ or CD8+ T cells sorted from blood, taken in a trial of the OX40 agonist ivuxolimab. These TCRs come from an adult with an advanced solid tumor such as melanoma, head and neck, liver or kidney cancer.

The table lists this clone with a count of one. The chain joins TRBV5-5 to TRBJ1-2; D is ambiguous. The CDR3 has 16 amino acids. Germline lookup yields CDR1 SGHKS and CDR2 YYEKEE (reference sequence). Between the trimmed V and J ends, which lost 5 bases and 1 base, there was a span of 18 bases. Here the CDR3 DNA reads TGTGCCAGCAGGCCGGCTATAGCGAACGATAACTATGGCTACACCTTC. Translation gives CASRPAIANDNYGYTF.

The rearrangement joins TRBV4-1 to TRBJ1-4, with D maybe TRBD1 (6 bases). Germline-derived CDR1 and CDR2 are MGHRA and YSYEKL. This CDR3 is 17 amino acids long. The V end lost 2 bases, the J end lost 7 bases, and 20 bases lay between the germline ends. DNA for the CDR3: TGCGCCAGCAGCCAAAAGACAGGAAACACCCTTACTGAAAAACTGTTTTTT. This translates into CASSQKTGNTLTEKLFF.

This sequence joins TRBV5-6 and TRBJ2-3; D is uncertain. This CDR3 region has 16 residues. Germline loops: CDR1 SGHDT, CDR2 YYEEEE. Trimming took 3 bases from V and 3 from J, leaving 17 bases between them. The CDR3 reads CASSSPRVPRTDTQYF. The DNA of the CDR3 is TGTGCCAGCAGCTCGCCCCGGGTCCCCCGGACAGATACGCAGTATTTT.

This clone was seen a single time. The gene calls are TRBV13 and TRBJ1-1; D ambiguous. This CDR3 is 12 amino acids long. Germline CDR1 reads PRHDT; CDR2 reads FYEKMQ (reference sequence). Trimming took off 1 base at V and 11 bases at J, with 11 bases between the two ends. The CDR3 is CASSLVGRVAFF. The CDR3 DNA sequence: TGTGCCAGCAGCTTAGTAGGGCGAGTGGCTTTCTTT.

The chain has TRBV7-8 and TRBJ2-2; 7 nucleotides match TRBD2. From germline, CDR1 is SGHVS and CDR2 FQNEAQ. V lost 2 bases and J lost 2; bases outside the gene matches: 8. The CDR3 is 17 amino acids. The CDR3 DNA follows: TGTGCCAGCAGCTTACCAACCACTAGCGCAAACACCGGGGAGCTGTTTTTT. Its translation: CASSLPTTSANTGELFF.

The rearrangement joins TRBV9 to TRBJ1-3; D uncertain. Trimming shortened V by 0 bases and J by 1 base, and 11 bases separated the two germline ends. CDR1 SGDLS and CDR2 YYNGEE come from the germline V gene. This CDR3 comprises 16 residues. In DNA, the CDR3 is TGTGCCAGCAGCGTAGATGACAAAACGTCTGGAAACACCATATATTTT. Its translation: CASSVDDKTSGNTIYF.

The chain carries TRBV6-5 and TRBJ2-3; tentatively, D is TRBD1 (6 bases). This CDR3 has 15 amino acids. V was pared by 7 bases and J by 4 bases, with 18 bases between. CDR1 is MNHEY and CDR2 is SVGAGI in the germline V gene. The CDR3 sequence is CASTHSPGAADTQYF. CDR3 nucleotide sequence: TGTGCCAGCACCCACTCGCCAGGGGCCGCAGATACGCAGTATTTT.

The V gene is TRBV11-2, the J gene TRBJ2-5, with TRBD2 as a possible D gene (7 bases). Germline CDR1 and CDR2: SGHAT and FQNNGV. Trimming pared 8 bases from V and 5 bases from J, leaving 18 bases between. The CDR3 extends over 14 amino acids. The CDR3 DNA is TGTGCCAGCGCTCAAGAGGGGGGGACGGAGACCCAGTACTTC. It specifies CASAQEGGTETQYF.

The chain recombines TRBV7-9 with TRBJ2-2, with 10 bases identical to TRBD2. This CDR3 has 17 residues. In germline, CDR1 is SEHNR, CDR2 FQNEAQ (reference sequence). Losses at the gene ends were 0 bases for V and 6 bases for J; bases not matched to a gene: 7. CDR3 loop: CASSLAWRAGGPGELFF. The CDR3 region has the DNA TGTGCCAGCAGCTTAGCTTGGCGAGCGGGAGGGCCCGGGGAGCTGTTTTTT.

This clone was found once. The gene calls are TRBV19 and TRBJ2-1; D tentatively reads TRBD1 or TRBD2 (5 bases each). This CDR3 contains 13 residues. Trimming took off 1 base at V and 7 bases at J, with 8 bases between the two ends. Germline-derived CDR1 and CDR2 are LNHDA and SQIVND (reference sequence). The DNA of the CDR3 is TGTGCCAGTAGTATAGGGGGGATTAATGAGCAGTTCTTC. Translated: CASSIGGINEQFF. Variable domain in full (rest from reference TRBV19 and TRBJ2-1): DGGITQSPKYLFRKEGQNVTLSCEQNLNHDAMYWYRQDPGQGLRLIYYSQIVNDFQKGDIAEGYSVSREKKESFPLTVTSAQKNPTAFYLCASSIGGINEQFFGPGTRLTVL.

V usage is TRBV15 and J usage is TRBJ1-1; perhaps TRBD1 as D (5 bases). V lost 5 bases and J lost 1, with 14 bases in between. CDR3 length equals 15 residues. The V gene's germline CDR1 is LNHNV and CDR2 YYDKDF (reference sequence). DNA for the CDR3: TGTGCCACCAGCGGTACCAGGGAATGGAACACTGAAGCTTTCTTT. Translation: CATSGTREWNTEAFF.

The chain joins TRBV2 to TRBJ2-5, with 7 nucleotides matching TRBD2. After removal of 2 bases from V and 7 bases from J, the junction contained 4 bases not matched to a gene. The CDR3 totals 13 residues. Looked up from germline, CDR1 is SNHLY and CDR2 is FYNNEI. CDR3 nucleotide sequence: TGTGCCAGCAGTGAAAGAGGGGAGGGGACCCAGTACTTC. This translates into CASSERGEGTQYF.

The chain employs TRBV2 and TRBJ2-7; TRBD2 agrees at 7 bases. Germline V lookup: CDR1 SNHLY, CDR2 FYNNEI. Germline trimming cut 0 bases from V and 0 bases from J; bases unmatched to any gene: 8. The CDR3 totals 17 residues. This CDR3 is CASSEAGGGSISYEQYF. Written as DNA, the CDR3 is TGTGCCAGCAGTGAAGCCGGAGGCGGGAGTATCTCCTACGAGCAGTACTTC.

This clone was seen a single time. The chain uses TRBV4-1 and TRBJ1-1, with 7 bases fitting TRBD1. The CDR3 has 17 residues. V dropped 1 base and J dropped 1; count of bases not matched to a gene: 9. Germline lookup yields CDR1 MGHRA and CDR2 YSYEKL. CDR3 bases: TGCGCCAGCAGCCAAGGAGGGGGACAGCCTAAGAACACTGAAGCTTTCTTT. It yields the protein CASSQGGGQPKNTEAFF.

The chain links TRBV9 to TRBJ2-3, with TRBD2 matching 10 bases. The ends lost 1 base at V and 0 bases at J; junction bases unmatched: 5. CDR1 and CDR2 from the germline V gene are SGDLS and YYNGEE. The CDR3 is 17 residues long. CDR3 loop: CASSVRGLAASTDTQYF. The DNA of the CDR3 is TGTGCCAGCAGCGTACGTGGACTAGCGGCTAGCACAGATACGCAGTATTTT.

The chain couples TRBV28 to TRBJ2-1; TRBD2 aligns across 10 bases. The trim removed 7 bases at V and 7 bases at J, leaving 10 bases unmatched. Germline V lookup: CDR1 MDHEN, CDR2 SYDVKM. The CDR3 extends over 15 amino acids. The CDR3 bases are TGTGCCAGCAATTTTCTAGCGGGAGAAACGAATGAGCAGTTCTTC. Protein product: CASNFLAGETNEQFF. The whole variable domain, filled in from reference TRBV28 and TRBJ2-1, reads DVKVTQSSRYLVKRTGEKVFLECVQDMDHENMFWYRQDPGLGLRLIYFSYDVKMKEKGDIPEGYSVSREKKERFSLILESASTNQTSMYLCASNFLAGETNEQFFGPGTRLTVL.

The chain combines TRBV7-6 with TRBJ1-1; D uncertain. V dropped 4 bases and J dropped 4 bases, with 10 bases sitting between them. Germline V gives CDR1 SGHVS, CDR2 FNYEAQ. The CDR3 runs 13 residues. The CDR3 DNA reads as TGTGCCAGCAGCTACTTAGCGAGCACTGAAGCTTTCTTT. It translates to CASSYLASTEAFF.